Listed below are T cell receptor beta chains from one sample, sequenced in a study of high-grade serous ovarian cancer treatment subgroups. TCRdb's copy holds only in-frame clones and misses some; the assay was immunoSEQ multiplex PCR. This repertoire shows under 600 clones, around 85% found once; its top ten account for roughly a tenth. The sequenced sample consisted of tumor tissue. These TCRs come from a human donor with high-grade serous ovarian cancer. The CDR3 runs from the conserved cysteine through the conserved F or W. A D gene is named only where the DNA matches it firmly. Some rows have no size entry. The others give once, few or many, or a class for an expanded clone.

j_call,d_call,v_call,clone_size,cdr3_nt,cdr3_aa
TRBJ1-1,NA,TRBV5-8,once,TGTGCCAGCAGCTTAGTGGGGGGTCCGAACACTGAAGCTTTCTTT,CASSLVGGPNTEAFF
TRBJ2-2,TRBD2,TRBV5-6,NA,TGTGCCAGCAGCTTACCCGTACTAGCGGGGGTGAACACCGGGGAGCTGTTTTTT,CASSLPVLAGVNTGELFF
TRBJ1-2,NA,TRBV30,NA,TGTGCCTGGAGTAGTGGGGGGGCCGGGAACTATGGCTACACCTTC,CAWSSGGAGNYGYTF
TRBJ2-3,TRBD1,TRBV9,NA,TGTGCCAGCAGCGCCGGACAGGGGCCGGATACGCAGTATTTT,CASSAGQGPDTQYF
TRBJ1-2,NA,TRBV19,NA,TGTGCCAGTAGTATAACGTCGCAGGGTGCGGGTGGCTACACCTTC,CASSITSQGAGGYTF
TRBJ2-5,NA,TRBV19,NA,TGTGCCAGTAGTATTGGGGTTCAAGAGACCCAGTACTTC,CASSIGVQETQYF
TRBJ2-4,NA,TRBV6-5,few,TGTGCCAGCATGGGCGCAGGACTAGCCAAAAACATTCAGTACTTC,CASMGAGLAKNIQYF
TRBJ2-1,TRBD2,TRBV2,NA,TGTGCCAGCAGTGGGTTGACTAGCGGGGGTTACAATGAGCAGTTCTTC,CASSGLTSGGYNEQFF
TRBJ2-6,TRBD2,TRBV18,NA,TGTGCCAGCTCACCGGCCTCGGGGGGCTCTGGGGCCAACGTCCTGACTTTC,CASSPASGGSGANVLTF
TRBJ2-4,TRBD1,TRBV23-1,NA,TGCGCCAGCAGTCAAGAACCGGGACAGCCCCTCGCGTACTTAAAAGTGGGGTACTTC,CASSQEPGQPLAYLKVGYF
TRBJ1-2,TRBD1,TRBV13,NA,TGTGCCAGCAGCACTAGGGACAGGGGATATGGCTACACCTTC,CASSTRDRGYGYTF
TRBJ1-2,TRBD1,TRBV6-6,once,TGTGCCAGCAGTTACTCGAGGGGACAGGAATTCTATGGCTACACCTTC,CASSYSRGQEFYGYTF
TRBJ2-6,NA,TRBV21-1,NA,TGTGCCAGCAGCCCCCACCGAGGGGGGGACAGGTGTTACCCTGGGGCCAACGTCCTGACTTTC,CASSPHRGGDRCYPGANVLTF
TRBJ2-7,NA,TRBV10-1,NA,TGCGCCAGCAGTGAGTCATCGGACAGTACTTACGAGCAGTACTTC,CASSESSDSTYEQYF
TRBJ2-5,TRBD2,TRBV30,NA,TGTGCCTGGGGGACTAGCGGGAGCAAGGAGACCCAGTACTTC,CAWGTSGSKETQYF
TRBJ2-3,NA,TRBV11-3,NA,TGTGCCAGCAGCTTAGGGGGTAGCACAGATACGCAGTATTTT,CASSLGGSTDTQYF
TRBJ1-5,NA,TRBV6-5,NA,TGTGCCAGCAGTTACTCAGGGGATCAGCCCCAGCATTTT,CASSYSGDQPQHF
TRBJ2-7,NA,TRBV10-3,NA,TGTGCCATCAGTTCTACAGCGCCGATCGAGCAGTACTTC,CAISSTAPIEQYF
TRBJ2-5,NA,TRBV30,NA,TGTGCCTGGAGGCGCGGGGCTTACCAAGAGACCCAGTACTTC,CAWRRGAYQETQYF
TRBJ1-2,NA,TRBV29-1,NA,TGCAGCGTTGAGGGGGGAATCTATGGCTACACCTTC,CSVEGGIYGYTF
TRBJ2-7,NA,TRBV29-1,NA,TGCAGCGCGACTAGTCCGGGCGAGCAGTACTTC,CSATSPGEQYF
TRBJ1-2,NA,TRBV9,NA,TGTGCCAGCAGCGTAGCGGGGGGGGGAGGCTACACCTTC,CASSVAGGGGYTF
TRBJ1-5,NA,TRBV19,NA,TGTGCCAGTAGTATTGGGGGGGGTGCGGGGCAGCCCCAGCATTTT,CASSIGGGAGQPQHF
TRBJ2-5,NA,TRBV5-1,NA,TGCGCCAGCAGCTTGGGTAACCGGGACGGACGCTACCAAGAGACCCAGTACTTC,CASSLGNRDGRYQETQYF
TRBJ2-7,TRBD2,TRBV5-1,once,TGCGCCAGCAGCTTGTTTTTGAGCGGGGTCTACGAGCAGTACTTC,CASSLFLSGVYEQYF
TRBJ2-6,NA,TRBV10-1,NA,TGCGCCAGCAGTGAGACTGCTGGGGCCAACGTCCTGACTTTC,CASSETAGANVLTF
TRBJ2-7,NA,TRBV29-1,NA,TGCAGCTCTACGACTGCTTCCTACGAGCAGTACTTC,CSSTTASYEQYF
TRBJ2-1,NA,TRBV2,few,TGTGCCAGCAGGAGCCGCCGCGGTCTGGGGTACAATGAGCAGTTCTTC,CASRSRRGLGYNEQFF
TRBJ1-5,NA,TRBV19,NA,TGTGCCAGTAGTATTTTTTCGACCAAGGAGCCCCAGCATTTT,CASSIFSTKEPQHF
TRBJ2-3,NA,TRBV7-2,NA,TGTGCCAGCAGCCCCTTAGTGGTGACAGATACGCAGTATTTT,CASSPLVVTDTQYF
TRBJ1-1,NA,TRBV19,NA,TGTGCCAGTAGCAAGGGACAGAACACTGAAGCTTTCTTT,CASSKGQNTEAFF
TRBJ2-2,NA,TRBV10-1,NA,TGCGCCAGCAGGTCGGACCCGAACACCGGGGAGCTGTTTTTT,CASRSDPNTGELFF
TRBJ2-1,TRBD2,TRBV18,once,TGTGCCAGCTCCCAAAGCGGGGGGTCGGACAATGAGCAGTTCTTC,CASSQSGGSDNEQFF
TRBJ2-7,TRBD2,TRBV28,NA,TGTGCCAGCAGTTCGTCCGGGACTATCGAGCAGTACTTC,CASSSSGTIEQYF
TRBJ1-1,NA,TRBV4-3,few,TGCGCCAGCAGCCAAGAGAAAACAACCGAAGCTTTCTTT,CASSQEKTTEAFF
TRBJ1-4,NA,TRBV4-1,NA,TGCGCCAGCAGCCAGGGAACAACAGGGTGGCGCGAAAAACTGTTTTTT,CASSQGTTGWREKLFF
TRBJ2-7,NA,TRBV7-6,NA,TGTGCCAGCAGCTTAAGACAGAGCTCCTACGAGCAGTACTTC,CASSLRQSSYEQYF
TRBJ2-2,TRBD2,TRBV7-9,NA,TGTGCCAGCAGCTTGGCAGCGGGAGGGAACACCGGGGAGCTGTTTTTT,CASSLAAGGNTGELFF
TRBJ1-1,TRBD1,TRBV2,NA,TGTGCCAGTATAAGGGGACAGGAGAACACTGAAGCTTTCTTT,CASIRGQENTEAFF
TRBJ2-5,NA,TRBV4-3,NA,TGCGCCAGCAGCCAAGATCCGTCGAGAGGGGAGACCCAGTACTTC,CASSQDPSRGETQYF
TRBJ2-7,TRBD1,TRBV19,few,TGTGCCAGTAGTCCGGACAGGGGCGACGAGCAGTACTTC,CASSPDRGDEQYF
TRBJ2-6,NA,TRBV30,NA,TGTGCCTGGAGTCCCCGGCGGGTCCAAGGCTCTGGGGCCAACGTCCTGACTTTC,CAWSPRRVQGSGANVLTF
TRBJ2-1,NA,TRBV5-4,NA,TGTGCCACCAGGAGCCGGTATCTCTACAATGAGCAGTTCTTC,CATRSRYLYNEQFF
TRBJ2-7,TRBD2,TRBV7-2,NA,TGTGCCAGCAGCTTCTTTACTAGCGGGGGACGCGAGCAGTACTTC,CASSFFTSGGREQYF
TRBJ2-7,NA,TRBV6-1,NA,TGTGCCAGCAAGAGGGGAACCACCTACGAGCAGTACTTC,CASKRGTTYEQYF
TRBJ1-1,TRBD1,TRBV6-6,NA,TGTGCCAGCAACGACAGGGGGCGGTCTGAAGCTTTCTTT,CASNDRGRSEAFF
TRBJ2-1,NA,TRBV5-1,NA,TGCGCCAGCAGCCCCTCACAGGCCCGCCTTTACAATGAGCAGTTCTTC,CASSPSQARLYNEQFF
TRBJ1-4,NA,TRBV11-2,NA,TGTGCCAGCAGCTGGACAAGCAATGAAAAACTGTTTTTT,CASSWTSNEKLFF
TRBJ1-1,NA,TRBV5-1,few,TGCGCCAGCAGCCCGGACACAAACACTGAAGCTTTCTTT,CASSPDTNTEAFF
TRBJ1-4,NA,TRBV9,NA,TGTGCCAGCAGCGTAGACGCAGGGTTTGGCCTGACTAATGAAAAACTGTTTTTT,CASSVDAGFGLTNEKLFF
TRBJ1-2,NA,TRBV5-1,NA,TGCGCCAGCTTTGAGGGTGGCAATGGCTACACCTTC,CASFEGGNGYTF
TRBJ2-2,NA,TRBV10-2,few,TGCGCCAGCAGTGTTGCGAGCGCGAACACCGGGGAGCTGTTTTTT,CASSVASANTGELFF
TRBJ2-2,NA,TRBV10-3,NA,TGTGCCATCAGTGGTGTGGTCGGGGAGCTGTTTTTT,CAISGVVGELFF
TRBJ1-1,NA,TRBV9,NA,TGTGCCAGCAGCGTAGAGACAGGACATGAAGCTTTCTTT,CASSVETGHEAFF
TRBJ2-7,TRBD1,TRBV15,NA,TGTGCCACCAGCAAGGCAGGGGGCTCCTACTCCCTTAGCTCCTACGAGCAGTACTTC,CATSKAGGSYSLSSYEQYF